The 32 T cell receptor beta chains below all came from one sample that was sequenced in a study of Ad26.COV2.S vaccination and SARS-CoV-2 variants. Treatment noted: some 19 received Ad26.COV2.S at low or high dose, single or two shots; about five received placebo; per-sample allocation not given. The study sampled participants on day 63 after the first vaccine or placebo injection. Produced via immunoSEQ multiplex PCR; TCRdb's table is partial and in-frame only. Of some 450,000 clones listed, less than 95% are singletons. The source material was peripheral blood, sampled in a trial of Ad26.COV2.S vaccine versus placebo. All receptors come from a person between 18 and 65 years old who received the Ad26.COV2.S COVID-19 vaccine or a placebo.

The chain recombines TRBV30 with TRBJ1-5, with D possibly being TRBD1 (5 bases). V was pared by 0 bases and J by 6 bases, with 9 bases between. The CDR3 has 13 amino acids. From germline, CDR1 is GTSNPN and CDR2 SVGIG (reference sequence). The CDR3 DNA reads as TGTGCCTGGAGTGTGGCGGGGACTCAGCCCCAGCATTTT. Translation: CAWSVAGTQPQHF.

The chain recombines TRBV27 with TRBJ2-5; D remains unclear. Trimming removed 6 bases from V and 2 bases from J, with 10 bases in between. Germline loops: CDR1 MNHEY, CDR2 SMNVEV (reference sequence). CDR3 size: 13 residues. DNA of the CDR3: TGTGCCAGCAGGGCCCAAGTTCAAGAGACCCAGTACTTC. Amino acids: CASRAQVQETQYF.

V gene TRBV6-2 or TRBV6-3 combines with J gene TRBJ1-2; the D is unclear. V dropped 0 bases and J dropped 4 bases, with 9 bases sitting between them. CDR3 length: 14 amino acids. Germline loops: CDR1 MNHEY, CDR2 SVGEGT. Here the CDR3 reads CASSYSPETYGYTF. The CDR3 coding sequence is TGTGCCAGCAGTTACTCCCCCGAAACCTATGGCTACACCTTC.

V usage is TRBV6-2 or TRBV6-3 and J usage is TRBJ2-1; 7 nucleotides agree with TRBD1. Germline CDR1 MNHEY, CDR2 SVGEGT. The CDR3 totals 16 residues. The V segment lost 7 bases and the J segment 8 bases; nucleotides outside the gene matches: 17. In DNA, the CDR3 is TGTGCCAGCACCCCCCGAAACAGGGGTAGTTACTATGAGCAGTTCTTC. This gives the protein CASTPRNRGSYYEQFF.

The CDR3 DNA is TGTGCCAGCAGGGGGACGCTAGCTGGGGCCAACGTCCTGACTTTC. It specifies CASRGTLAGANVLTF. The chain joins TRBV6-5 to TRBJ2-6; D possibly matches TRBD1 or TRBD2 (5 bases each). Germline values: CDR1 MNHEY, CDR2 SVGAGI. V lost 6 bases and J 2 bases, leaving 11 bases between the germline ends. CDR3 length: 15 residues.

The chain carries TRBV4-1 and TRBJ2-1, with 11 bases matching TRBD2. Germline CDR1 reads MGHRA; CDR2 reads YSYEKL. The ends lost 3 bases at V and 5 bases at J; junction bases unmatched: 6. This CDR3 is 16 amino acids long. The CDR3: CASSHPGTSGNNEQFF. DNA for the CDR3: TGCGCCAGCAGCCATCCCGGGACTAGCGGAAACAATGAGCAGTTCTTC.

The rearrangement joins TRBV9 to TRBJ2-7; TRBD2 matches 8 bases. The CDR3 covers 15 residues. V was clipped by 0 bases and J by 1 base; unmatched bases: 3. Germline CDR1 and CDR2: SGDLS and YYNGEE. Written as DNA, the CDR3 is TGTGCCAGCAGCGTAGTTAGCGGGAAATCCTACGAGCAGTACTTC. It specifies CASSVVSGKSYEQYF.

This clone is a singleton in its sample. The chain combines TRBV30 with TRBJ1-2; no definite D call. V shed 4 bases and J shed 3 bases, with 9 bases lying between them. Looked up from germline, CDR1 is GTSNPN and CDR2 is SVGIG (reference sequence). This CDR3 is built from 12 residues. CDR3 nucleotide sequence: TGTGCCTGGAATGTGGGATACTATGGCTACACCTTC. Protein: CAWNVGYYGYTF.

The rearrangement joins TRBV11-2 to TRBJ2-1, with TRBD2 matching 9 bases. CDR3 length equals 15 residues. V was pared by 1 base and J by 8 bases, with 6 bases of the junction left unmatched. The germline CDR1 and CDR2 sequences are SGHAT and FQNNGV. The CDR3 region has the DNA TGTGCCAGCAGCTTAGTCGGGACTAGCTCGGATGAGCAGTTCTTC. Translating it yields CASSLVGTSSDEQFF. Variable domain in full (rest from reference TRBV11-2 and TRBJ2-1): EAGVAQSPRYKIIEKRQSVAFWCNPISGHATLYWYQQILGQGPKLLIQFQNNGVVDDSQLPKDRFSAERLKGVDSTLKIQPAKLEDSAVYLCASSLVGTSSDEQFFGPGTRLTVL.

V usage is TRBV10-3 and J usage is TRBJ2-3; TRBD2 aligns across 8 bases. Trimming cost V 2 bases and J 0 bases; bases outside gene matches: 13. This CDR3 has 19 amino acids. From germline, CDR1 is ENHRY and CDR2 SYGVKD. This CDR3 reads CAISESRLASRASTDTQYF. In DNA, the CDR3 is TGTGCCATCAGTGAGAGCCGACTAGCGTCCCGTGCTAGCACAGATACGCAGTATTTT.

V usage is TRBV7-3 and J usage is TRBJ2-1, with D possibly TRBD1 on 6 matching bases. Germline-derived CDR1 and CDR2 are SGHTA and FQGTGA. V lost 2 bases, J lost 7 bases, and 21 bases lay in between. The CDR3 contains 17 residues. CDR3 region: CASSLFRTLRGSNEQFF. The DNA for the CDR3 is TGTGCCAGCAGCTTATTCCGGACTCTCAGGGGTTCGAATGAGCAGTTCTTC.

V is TRBV27 and J is TRBJ2-2; D remains unclear. The germline V gene has CDR1 MNHEY and CDR2 SMNVEV (reference sequence). The V gene lost 7 bases and the J gene lost 7 bases, with 13 bases spanning the gap. CDR3 length: 13 residues. CDR3 loop: CASTPSINGELFF. CDR3 DNA sequence: TGTGCCAGCACCCCTTCAATTAACGGGGAGCTGTTTTTT.

J is TRBJ2-5 and V is TRBV7-9, with D unclear. CDR3 length equals 12 residues. V lost 3 bases and J lost 4, with 6 bases in between. The V gene's germline CDR1 is SEHNR and CDR2 FQNEAQ (reference sequence). The CDR3 protein is CASSFKGETQYF. CDR3 bases: TGTGCCAGCAGCTTTAAAGGAGAGACCCAGTACTTC.

The rearrangement links TRBV20-1 to TRBJ2-7; D assignment may be TRBD1 or TRBD2 (5 bases each). The V and J ends lost 3 bases and 0 bases respectively, with 12 bases between them. The length of the CDR3 is 14 residues. Germline CDR1 is DFQATT and CDR2 is SNEGSKA (reference sequence). Here the CDR3 reads CSASRGASSYEQYF. In DNA, the CDR3 is TGCAGTGCTAGTAGAGGGGCGAGCTCCTACGAGCAGTACTTC.

This clone was seen once. V is TRBV5-5 and J is TRBJ2-7; TRBD2 matches at 14 bases. With 2 bases clipped from V and 3 bases from J, the junction kept 16 bases outside the gene matches. Germline V gene data show CDR1 as SGHKS and CDR2 as YYEKEE (reference sequence). The CDR3 sequence is 20 residues long. CDR3 nucleotide sequence: TGTGCCAGCAGCTTTAACCCGATAGGGGGACTAGCGGGAGAAATCTACGAGCAGTACTTC. Residues: CASSFNPIGGLAGEIYEQYF.

CDR3 sequence (DNA): TGTGCCAGTACCCCGGGACACCCGAACACTGAAGCTTTCTTT. This encodes CASTPGHPNTEAFF. V usage is TRBV19 and J usage is TRBJ1-1, with D maybe TRBD1 (6 bases). Germline V gene sequence: CDR1 LNHDA, CDR2 SQIVND (reference sequence). Deletions cut 7 bases from V and 1 base from J, with 13 bases between. This CDR3 is 14 amino acids long. The variable domain in full, completed from reference TRBV19 and TRBJ1-1, reads DGGITQSPKYLFRKEGQNVTLSCEQNLNHDAMYWYRQDPGQGLRLIYYSQIVNDFQKGDIAEGYSVSREKKESFPLTVTSAQKNPTAFYLCASTPGHPNTEAFFGQGTRLTVV.

The J gene is TRBJ2-3, the V gene TRBV5-1; no firm D call. The CDR3 is 14 residues long. With 0 bases removed from V and 2 bases from J, the gap between germline ends came to 7 bases. Germline V gives CDR1 SGHRS, CDR2 YFSETQ. The CDR3 loop is CASSLDFSTDTQYF. In DNA, the CDR3 is TGCGCCAGCAGCTTGGATTTTTCCACAGATACGCAGTATTTT.

The chain is built from TRBV5-5 and TRBJ2-7; 9 bases agree with TRBD1. The V and J ends lost 5 bases and 3 bases, in that order; junction bases with no gene match: 6. The germline CDR1 and CDR2 sequences are SGHKS and YYEKEE (reference sequence). The CDR3 spans 14 residues. The CDR3 DNA reads as TGTGCCAGCAGTTCCGGGACAGGGATCTACGAGCAGTACTTC. The encoded protein is CASSSGTGIYEQYF.

This chain joins TRBV9 and TRBJ2-1, with 9 bases matching TRBD2. The length of the CDR3 is 15 residues. V was clipped by 1 base and J by 7 bases; unmatched bases: 6. The germline gives CDR1 SGDLS, CDR2 YYNGEE. The CDR3 coding sequence is TGTGCCAGCAGCGTATTTAGCGGGAGTTTTAATGAGCAGTTCTTC. Translated: CASSVFSGSFNEQFF.

The chain combines TRBV11-2 with TRBJ2-7; 11 bases are a match to TRBD1. Trimming removed 1 base from V and 3 bases from J; junction bases left unmatched: 2. This CDR3 comprises 15 residues. Germline V lookup: CDR1 SGHAT, CDR2 FQNNGV. CDR3 DNA sequence: TGTGCCAGCAGCTTAGTCGGGACAGGGGGCTACGAGCAGTACTTC. As protein: CASSLVGTGGYEQYF.

DNA for the CDR3: TGTGCCAGCAGCTTGTTTTATCGGCGGAACACAGATACGCAGTATTTT. Protein sequence: CASSLFYRRNTDTQYF. The rearrangement joins TRBV5-5 to TRBJ2-3, with unresolved D. Germline V gives CDR1 SGHKS, CDR2 YYEKEE (reference sequence). Trimming removed 1 base from V and 2 bases from J, with 14 bases in between. The CDR3 loop spans 16 amino acids.

This clone was seen a single time. This rearrangement joins TRBV6-2 or TRBV6-3 to TRBJ2-7, with a possible D match to TRBD1 (5 bases). Trimming shortened V by 8 bases and J by 6 bases, and 11 bases separated the two germline ends. Germline V gene sequence: CDR1 MNHEY, CDR2 SVGEGT. CDR3 size: 11 residues. In DNA form, the CDR3 reads TGTGCCAGCCGTTGGGGCCTCGAGCAGTACTTC. Its translation: CASRWGLEQYF.

The chain is built from TRBV5-1 and TRBJ2-1, with unresolved D. V gave up 2 bases and J gave up 5 bases, with 8 bases separating them. CDR3 size: 13 residues. Per germline, CDR1 SGHRS and CDR2 YFSETQ. The CDR3 nucleotides are TGCGCCAGCAGCTTTTCCGAAAACAATGAGCAGTTCTTC. Translation: CASSFSENNEQFF. The complete variable domain, with remaining parts taken from reference TRBV5-1 and TRBJ2-1, reads KAGVTQTPRYLIKTRGQQVTLSCSPISGHRSVSWYQQTPGQGLQFLFEYFSETQRNKGNFPGRFSGRQFSNSRSEMNVSTLELGDSALYLCASSFSENNEQFFGPGTRLTVL.

DNA for the CDR3: TGTGCCACCAGCAGCCCCGGCACTGAAGCTTTCTTT. Translation gives CATSSPGTEAFF. The V and J genes are TRBV15 and TRBJ1-1; D gene unclear. The CDR3 sequence is 12 residues long. Germline values: CDR1 LNHNV, CDR2 YYDKDF (reference sequence). Trimming took 3 bases from V and 4 from J, leaving 6 bases between them.

This clone has only one observation. This sequence joins TRBV5-1 and TRBJ2-3; D possibly corresponds to TRBD2 (6 bases). Germline CDR1 and CDR2: SGHRS and YFSETQ. The germline V and J ends were trimmed by 3 bases and 0 bases, with 17 bases remaining between them. The CDR3 sequence is 17 residues long. The CDR3 bases are TGCGCCAGCAGCTGGGGACTGCCCCGAGATAGCACAGATACGCAGTATTTT. Encoded protein: CASSWGLPRDSTDTQYF.

This clone was counted between two and nine times. This chain joins TRBV5-1 and TRBJ2-2; TRBD1 matches at 10 bases. The germline gives CDR1 SGHRS, CDR2 YFSETQ. This CDR3 has 16 residues. J lost 6 bases, V lost 3 bases, and 8 bases had no gene match. DNA for the CDR3: TGCGCCAGCAGCTCAACCGGGACAGGGGTCGCCGGGGAGCTGTTTTTT. Translating gives CASSSTGTGVAGELFF.

The V gene is TRBV5-1, the J gene TRBJ2-7, with D possibly being TRBD1 or TRBD2 (5 bases each). V was clipped by 0 bases and J by 2 bases, with 9 bases between them. The CDR3 extends over 14 amino acids. The germline CDR1 and CDR2 sequences are SGHRS and YFSETQ. CDR3: CASSLGQTTYEQYF. In DNA, the CDR3 is TGCGCCAGCAGCTTGGGACAGACTACCTACGAGCAGTACTTC.

The V and J genes are TRBV5-8 and TRBJ1-5, with 7 positions matching TRBD1. V shed 3 bases and J 7 bases; nucleotides not matched to a gene: 10. The CDR3 extends over 15 amino acids. In germline, CDR1 is SGHTS, CDR2 YDEGEE. The CDR3: CASSSDLTGYQPQHF. CDR3 DNA sequence: TGTGCCAGCAGCTCCGACCTGACAGGGTACCAGCCCCAGCATTTT.

The chain recombines TRBV28 with TRBJ2-5, with TRBD2 identical over 13 bases. Trimming took 6 bases from V and 3 from J; bases not matched to a gene: 7. Germline values: CDR1 MDHEN, CDR2 SYDVKM. The CDR3 is 16 residues long. The CDR3 DNA reads as TGTGCCAGCAGCCCCCTCGGACTAGCGGGAGAAGAGACCCAGTACTTC. Translation: CASSPLGLAGEETQYF.

The chain carries TRBV19 and TRBJ1-2; 7 bases are shared with TRBD1. CDR1 is LNHDA, CDR2 SQIVND, per germline (reference sequence). The CDR3 is 14 residues long. V dropped 4 bases and J dropped 4; count of bases not matched to a gene: 6. CDR3 in DNA: TGTGCCAGTAGTACGCCGACAGGGTTCTATGGCTACACCTTC. This translates into CASSTPTGFYGYTF.

The chain has TRBV20-1 and TRBJ1-2; possibly TRBD1 for D (6 bases). CDR1 and CDR2 from the germline V gene are DFQATT and SNEGSKA (reference sequence). V was pared by 6 bases and J by 6 bases, with 11 bases between. CDR3 length: 11 amino acids. The CDR3 nucleotides read TGCAGTGCCGCAGGGGTACATGGCTACACCTTC. It yields the protein CSAAGVHGYTF.

The chain is built from TRBV6-2 or TRBV6-3 and TRBJ2-5; D not resolved. With 6 bases removed from V and 7 bases from J, the gap between germline ends came to 18 bases. There are 14 residues in the CDR3. The V gene's germline CDR1 is MNHEY and CDR2 SVGEGT. The CDR3 bases are TGTGCCAGCAGCTTACCTAAAAGGGTTGGGACCCAGTACTTC. Protein product: CASSLPKRVGTQYF.